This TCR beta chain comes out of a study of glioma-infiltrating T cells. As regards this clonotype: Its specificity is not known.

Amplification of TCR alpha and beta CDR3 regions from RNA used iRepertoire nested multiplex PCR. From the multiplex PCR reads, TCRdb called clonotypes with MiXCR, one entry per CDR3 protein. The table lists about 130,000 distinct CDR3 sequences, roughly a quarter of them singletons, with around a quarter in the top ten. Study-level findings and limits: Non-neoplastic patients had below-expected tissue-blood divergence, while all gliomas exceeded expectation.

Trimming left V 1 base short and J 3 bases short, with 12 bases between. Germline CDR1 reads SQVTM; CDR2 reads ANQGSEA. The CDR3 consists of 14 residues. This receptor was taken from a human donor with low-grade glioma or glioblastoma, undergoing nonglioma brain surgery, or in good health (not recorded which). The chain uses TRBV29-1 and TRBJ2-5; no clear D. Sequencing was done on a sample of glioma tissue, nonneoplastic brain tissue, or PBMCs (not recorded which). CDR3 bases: TGCAGCGTTGAAGTTCTGGCAGCGAAAGAGACCCAGTACTTC. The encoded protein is CSVEVLAAKETQYF.